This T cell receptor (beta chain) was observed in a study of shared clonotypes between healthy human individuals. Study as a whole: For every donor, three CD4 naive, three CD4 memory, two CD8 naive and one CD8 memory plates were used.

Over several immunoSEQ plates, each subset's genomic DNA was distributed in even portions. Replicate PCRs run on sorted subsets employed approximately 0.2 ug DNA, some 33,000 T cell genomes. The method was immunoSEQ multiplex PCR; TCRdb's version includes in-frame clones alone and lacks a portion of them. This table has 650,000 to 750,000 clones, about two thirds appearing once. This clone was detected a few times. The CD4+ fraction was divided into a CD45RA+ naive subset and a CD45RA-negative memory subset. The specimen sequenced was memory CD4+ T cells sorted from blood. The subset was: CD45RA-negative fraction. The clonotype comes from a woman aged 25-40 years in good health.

In nucleotides, the CDR3 is TGTGCCAGCAGCTTGTTAGATAACACTGAAGCTTTCTTT. Translated, it gives CASSLLDNTEAFF. The J gene is TRBJ1-1, the V gene TRBV5-5, with D unresolved. V lost 1 base and J 2 bases, leaving 6 bases between the germline ends. The CDR3 spans 13 residues. CDR1 is SGHKS and CDR2 is YYEKEE in the germline V gene (reference sequence).